The clone carrying this T cell receptor beta chain was observed a few times. The target antigen is unknown. Amplified TCR beta CDR3 regions came from RNA transcripts. The HTBI primer set was used in a first-round RT-PCR of the TCR CDR3. TCRdb reprocessed the multiplex PCR reads via MiXCR and lists one record per CDR3 protein. The table includes under 550,000 distinct CDR3 sequences, just under 20% detected once. The length of the CDR3 is 12 residues. Trimming took 3 bases from V and 5 from J; bases not matched to a gene: 0. Germline CDR1 reads DFQATT; CDR2 reads SNEGSKA (reference sequence). This specimen belongs to a study of T cells in Graves' hyperthyroidism and ophthalmopathy. General study results and limits: Researchers found most expanded thyroid clonotypes above 0.001 in blood as well. A median around 6.4 months before onset, the model predicted ophthalmopathy.

The chain couples TRBV20-1 to TRBJ2-1, with 8 positions matching TRBD2. The receptor was derived from a man aged 40-50 years with Graves' ophthalmopathy. Sequenced sample: blood. The CDR3 loop is CSASSGDNEQFF. CDR3 sequence (DNA): TGCAGTGCTAGTAGCGGGGACAATGAGCAGTTCTTC.